This T cell receptor (beta chain) was captured in a study of blood T cell repertoires in COVID-19. Study summary: Spain, Italy and the United States supplied samples that represented acute and convalescent COVID-19.

V was cut by 1 base and J by 5 bases, with 16 bases left in between. This CDR3 region has 16 residues. Germline CDR1 LNHDA, CDR2 SQIVND (reference sequence). Using immunoSEQ multiplex PCR, the repertoire was profiled, and TCRdb retains in-frame clones only, with some absent. The sample records over 140,000 clones, about 79% being singletons. The sequence derives from a woman of 80 years or more with active or convalescent COVID-19. The material sequenced was peripheral blood. V is TRBV19 and J is TRBJ2-3; unclear D gene. Here the CDR3 reads CASSIASWKPGDTQYF. In DNA form, the CDR3 reads TGTGCCAGTAGTATAGCAAGTTGGAAACCGGGAGATACGCAGTATTTT. The entire variable domain, with the rest obtained from reference TRBV19 and TRBJ2-3, is as follows: DGGITQSPKYLFRKEGQNVTLSCEQNLNHDAMYWYRQDPGQGLRLIYYSQIVNDFQKGDIAEGYSVSREKKESFPLTVTSAQKNPTAFYLCASSIASWKPGDTQYFGPGTRLTVL.